Following are 6 T cell receptor beta chains from one sample sequenced in a study of OX40 agonist ivuxolimab in advanced cancers. TCRdb's table, derived via immunoSEQ multiplex PCR, lists solely in-frame clones and lacks some. The sample holds tens of thousands of clones, approximately 82% seen once. The sequences come from CD4+ or CD8+ T cells sorted from blood, collected in a trial of the OX40 agonist ivuxolimab. The receptors stem from an adult with an advanced solid tumor such as melanoma, head and neck, liver or kidney cancer.

This chain connects TRBV29-1 to TRBJ2-1, with TRBD2 identical over 7 bases. V lost 3 bases and J lost 3; bases outside the gene matches: 8. This CDR3 comprises 15 residues. The germline CDR1 and CDR2 sequences are SQVTM and ANQGSEA. CDR3 amino acids: CSVDSASGFYNEQFF. CDR3 in DNA: TGCAGCGTTGATTCGGCTAGCGGATTCTACAATGAGCAGTTCTTC.

This chain joins TRBV21-1 and TRBJ2-7; the table names TRBD1, a call not compared with the DNA. TRBV21-1 is deemed a pseudogene. This CDR3 has 17 amino acids. For the CDR3, the DNA is TGTGCCAGCAGCACAAATTCGACAGGTTCCCTTTCCTACGAGCAGTACTTC. It specifies CASSTNSTGSLSYEQYF.

V is TRBV6-5 and J is TRBJ1-1; weak D call: TRBD1 (5 bases). The germline gives CDR1 MNHEY, CDR2 SVGAGI. V gave up 0 bases and J gave up 11 bases, with 10 bases separating them. The length of the CDR3 is 12 residues. The CDR3 here is CASSYSRGTAFF. CDR3 DNA sequence: TGTGCCAGCAGTTACTCGAGGGGTACGGCTTTCTTT.

The gene calls are TRBV5-4 and TRBJ1-1; D gene ambiguous. Germline V CDR1 and CDR2: SGHNT, YYREEE (reference sequence). The CDR3 length is 15 residues. V lost 4 bases and J lost 1, with 14 bases in between. The CDR3 DNA sequence: TGTGCCAGCAGCCCTATTTTTTCCAAGAACACTGAAGCTTTCTTT. Translated: CASSPIFSKNTEAFF. Variable domain in full (rest from reference TRBV5-4 and TRBJ1-1): ETGVTQSPTHLIKTRGQQVTLRCSSQSGHNTVSWYQQALGQGPQFIFQYYREEENGRGNFPPRFSGLQFPNYSSELNVNALELDDSALYLCASSPIFSKNTEAFFGQGTRLTVV.

This clone was seen more than once but under ten times. The CDR3 loop reads CASSRSAGEQETQYF. Here the CDR3 DNA reads TGTGCCAGCAGCCGGTCGGCAGGGGAGCAAGAGACCCAGTACTTC. The chain recombines TRBV7-3 with TRBJ2-5; maybe TRBD1 (6 bases). CDR1 is SGHTA, CDR2 FQGTGA, per germline. This CDR3 spans 15 amino acids. V lost 5 bases to trimming and J lost 2 bases, with 15 bases between them.

The rearrangement joins TRBV7-9 to TRBJ1-2; D is undetermined. Trimming removed 5 bases from V and 6 bases from J, with 19 bases in between. Germline loops: CDR1 SEHNR, CDR2 FQNEAQ (reference sequence). The CDR3 has 15 amino acids. The CDR3: CASSPAGYPPDGYTF. The CDR3, as DNA: TGTGCCAGCAGCCCAGCCGGATATCCCCCCGATGGCTACACCTTC.